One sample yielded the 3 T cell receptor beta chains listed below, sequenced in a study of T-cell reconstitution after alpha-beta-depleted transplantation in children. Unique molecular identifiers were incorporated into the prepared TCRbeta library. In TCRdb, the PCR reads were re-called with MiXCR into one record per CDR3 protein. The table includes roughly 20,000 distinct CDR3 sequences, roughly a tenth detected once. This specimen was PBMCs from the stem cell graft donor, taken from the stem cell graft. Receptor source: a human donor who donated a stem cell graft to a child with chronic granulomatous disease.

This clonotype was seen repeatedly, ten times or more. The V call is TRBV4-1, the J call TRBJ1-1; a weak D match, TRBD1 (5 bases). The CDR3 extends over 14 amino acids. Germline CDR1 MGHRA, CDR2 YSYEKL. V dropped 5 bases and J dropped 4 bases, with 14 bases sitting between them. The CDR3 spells CASSSGGGVTEAFF. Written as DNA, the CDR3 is TGCGCCAGCAGCTCCGGGGGGGGAGTCACTGAAGCTTTCTTT.

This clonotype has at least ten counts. The DNA of the CDR3 is TGTGCCAGCAGTCTCCTGACAGCCTCTAACTATGGCTACACCTTC. It specifies CASSLLTASNYGYTF. The V call is TRBV28, the J call TRBJ1-2, with TRBD1 as a possible D gene (5 bases). This CDR3 is 15 amino acids long. The V gene's germline CDR1 is MDHEN and CDR2 SYDVKM. V lost 5 bases and J lost 0, with 13 bases in between.

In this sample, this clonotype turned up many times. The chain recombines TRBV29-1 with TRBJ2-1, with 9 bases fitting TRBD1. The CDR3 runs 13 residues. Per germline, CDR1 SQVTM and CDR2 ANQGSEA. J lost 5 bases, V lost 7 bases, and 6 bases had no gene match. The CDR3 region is CSAGTGNDNEQFF. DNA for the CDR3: TGCAGCGCCGGGACAGGGAATGACAATGAGCAGTTCTTC.